Listed here is a single T cell receptor beta chain. The cDNA was produced through 5'RACE with 10-nucleotide random UMIs. Using its own MiXCR run on the 5' RACE reads, TCRdb lists one record per CDR3 protein. The table records approximately 40,000 distinct CDR3 sequences, around 15% of them present only once. The data stem from a study of neurological immune-mediated disorders. In germline, CDR1 is LGHDT, CDR2 YNNKEL (reference sequence). The V and J ends lost 1 base and 5 bases respectively, with 1 base between them. The CDR3 is 11 amino acids. Sequencing was carried out using CD4+ T cells from blood. This receptor was taken from a woman aged 55-69 years with HTLV-1-associated myelopathy (HAM/TSP). This chain links TRBV3-1 with TRBJ2-3, with D unclear. The CDR3 DNA reads as TGTGCCAGCAGCCAAGGAGATACGCAGTATTTT. Translating it yields CASSQGDTQYF.